The sequence of this T cell receptor beta chain was determined in a study of T-cell memory formation after mild COVID-19. One entry per CDR3 protein, called by TCRdb with MiXCR from the 5' RACE reads. The sample carries more than 400,000 distinct CDR3 sequences, 18% recorded once. This clonotype was seen many times. Germline V lookup: CDR1 SEHNR, CDR2 FQNEAQ (reference sequence). V lost 1 base, J lost 4 bases, and 2 bases stayed unmatched. The CDR3 covers 15 residues. The chain carries TRBV7-9 and TRBJ2-3; 10 bases map to TRBD2. The origin of this receptor is an adult woman who had mild COVID-19 (a few samples of this study predate the infection). Cell type and time point are not known. The sequencing input was PBMCs or a T cell subset sorted from them (not recorded which). The CDR3 sequence: CASSLVSGRADTQYF. CDR3 coding DNA: TGTGCCAGCAGCTTAGTGAGCGGGAGGGCAGATACGCAGTATTTT.